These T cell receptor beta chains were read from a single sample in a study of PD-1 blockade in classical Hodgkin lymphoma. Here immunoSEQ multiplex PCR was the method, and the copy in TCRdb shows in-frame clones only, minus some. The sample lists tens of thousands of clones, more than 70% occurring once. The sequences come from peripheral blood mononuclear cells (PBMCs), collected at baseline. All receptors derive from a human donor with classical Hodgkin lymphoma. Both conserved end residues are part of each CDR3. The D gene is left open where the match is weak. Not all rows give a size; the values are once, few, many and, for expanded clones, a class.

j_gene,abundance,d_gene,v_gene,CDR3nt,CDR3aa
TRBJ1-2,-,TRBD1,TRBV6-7,TGTGCCAGCAGTGGACAGGCTAACTATGGCTACACCTTC,CASSGQANYGYTF
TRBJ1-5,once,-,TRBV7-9,TGTGCCAGCAGCCTACAGGGACTAAATCAGCCCCAGCATTTT,CASSLQGLNQPQHF
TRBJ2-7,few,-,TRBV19,TGTGCCAGTAGTACCCGCTGGAACGAGCAGTACTTC,CASSTRWNEQYF
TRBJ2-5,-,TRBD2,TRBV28,TGTGCCAGCAGCCCTAGGGGTCCTAGCGGGAGGGCCCAAGAGACCCAGTACTTC,CASSPRGPSGRAQETQYF
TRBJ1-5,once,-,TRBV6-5,TGTGCCAGCAGTTCCACGAATCAGCCCCAGCATTTT,CASSSTNQPQHF
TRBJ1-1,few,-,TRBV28,TGTGCCAGCAGTACACAGGTCGCGAACATGAACACTGAAGCTTTCTTT,CASSTQVANMNTEAFF
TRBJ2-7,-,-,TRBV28,TGTGCCAGCAGTACGGATAGCTCCTACGAGCAGTACTTC,CASSTDSSYEQYF
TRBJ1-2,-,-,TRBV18,TGTGCCAGCTCACCATTCTTTCCGGGCGCTAACTATGGCTACACCTTC,CASSPFFPGANYGYTF
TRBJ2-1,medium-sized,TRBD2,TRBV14,TGTGCCAGCTCCGGGGGACTAGCGGGATTTCAGTTCTTC,CASSGGLAGFQFF
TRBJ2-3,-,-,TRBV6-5,TGTGCCAGCAGTTCCGGAGGAACCTCCGAGGGTGATACGCAGTATTTT,CASSSGGTSEGDTQYF
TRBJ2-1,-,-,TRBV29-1,TGCAGCGTTGAAGCTCTAGGGAGCAGTCGGTTCTTC,CSVEALGSSRFF
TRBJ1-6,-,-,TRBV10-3,TGTGCCATCAGTGAGTCGAACAGCCTAATAAATAATTCACCCCTCCACTTT,CAISESNSLINNSPLHF
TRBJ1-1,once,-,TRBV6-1,TGTGCCAGCAGTGAAGTGGGGGGCGTCTCTGAAGCTTTCTTT,CASSEVGGVSEAFF
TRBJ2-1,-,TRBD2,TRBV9,TGTGCCAGCAGCGCCGGGACTAGCGGGTACAATGAGCAGTTCTTC,CASSAGTSGYNEQFF
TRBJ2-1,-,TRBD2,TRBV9,TGTGCCAGCAGCGTCACTAGCGGAACATCCCTGAGGAATGAGCAGTTCTTC,CASSVTSGTSLRNEQFF
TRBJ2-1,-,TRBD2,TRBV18,TGTGCCAGCTCAGAAACCGGGACTATCAATGAGCAGTTCTTC,CASSETGTINEQFF
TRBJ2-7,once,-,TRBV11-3,TGCGCCAGCAGCCAAGGTCTAGCTATAAGCTCCTACGAGCAGTACTTC,CASSQGLAISSYEQYF
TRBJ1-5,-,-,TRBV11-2,TGTGCCAGCAGCCCTTCGCGGGGTGGCAATCAGCCCCAGCATTTT,CASSPSRGGNQPQHF
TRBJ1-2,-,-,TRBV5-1,TGCGCCAGCAGCTTGCGGGCAGGGGACTATGGCTACACCTTC,CASSLRAGDYGYTF
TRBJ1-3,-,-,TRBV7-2,TGTGCTAGCAGCTTAGGGGCAGGGGCTGGAAACACCATATATTTT,CASSLGAGAGNTIYF
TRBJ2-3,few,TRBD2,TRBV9,TGTGCCAGCAGCTTACGGACTAGCGGGACAGATACGCAGTATTTT,CASSLRTSGTDTQYF
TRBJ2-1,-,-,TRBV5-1,TGCGCCAGCAGCTTCGCCTTGGGGAGGTCAGTGGGAGATGAGCAGTTCTTC,CASSFALGRSVGDEQFF
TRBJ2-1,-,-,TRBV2,TGTGCCAGCCTGGACAGATACAATGAGCAGTTCTTC,CASLDRYNEQFF